These 32 T cell receptor beta chains were sequenced from one sample in a study (dated by TCRdb to about 2015). Library construction relied on 5' RACE. Sequencing instrument: Illumina MiSeq. TCRdb trimmed public reads at Q25 via fastp, called clones via MiXCR and kept in-frame beta chains. Rows matching on CDR3 protein sequence are summarized as one entry with the most common DNA and genes. The sample records about 32,000 distinct CDR3 sequences, around 22% of which are singletons. The ten largest clones represent roughly 4.5% of the sample. Sequencing was performed on memory CD4+ T cells sorted from blood. What the cell subset or site label conveys for this sample: memory CD4+ T cells, CD4+CD45RO+CD25-. These receptors were taken from a female donor with breast cancer.

The chain uses TRBV24-1 and TRBJ1-1; 8 nucleotides match TRBD1. V lost 2 bases to trimming and J lost 7 bases; unmatched junction nucleotides: 5. Germline-derived CDR1 and CDR2 are KGHDR and SFDVKD. The CDR3 is made up of 14 amino acids. CDR3 in DNA: TGTGCCACCAGTGATTCCGACAGGGGATTTGAAGCTTTCTTT. As protein: CATSDSDRGFEAFF.

The chain has TRBV7-3 and TRBJ2-7; TRBD1 might be the D (6 bases). Trimming took off 4 bases at V and 5 bases at J, with 12 bases between the two ends. CDR3 length: 13 amino acids. Per germline, CDR1 SGHTA and CDR2 FQGTGA. CDR3 sequence (DNA): TGTGCCAGCAGCTCAACAGGGCAGCACGAGCAGTACTTC. As protein: CASSSTGQHEQYF.

There are many counts of this clonotype. This rearrangement joins TRBV9 to TRBJ1-2, with unresolved D. This CDR3 has 13 amino acids. CDR1 and CDR2 (germline): SGDLS, YYNGEE. Trimming left V 0 bases short and J 0 bases short, with 3 bases between. The CDR3 loop is CASSVAANYGYTF. Here the CDR3 DNA reads TGTGCCAGCAGCGTAGCAGCTAACTATGGCTACACCTTC.

By proportion, this clonotype is medium-sized. The gene calls are TRBV12-3 or TRBV12-4 and TRBJ2-7; D may be TRBD2 (5 bases). The CDR3 is made up of 12 amino acids. V lost 5 bases and J 4 bases, leaving 9 bases between the germline ends. The CDR3 region has the DNA TGTGCCAGCAGTGGCACGGGATACGAGCAGTACTTC. It codes for CASSGTGYEQYF.

There are a few counts of this clonotype. The chain employs TRBV20-1 and TRBJ2-5, with TRBD1 matching over 10 bases. J gave up 6 bases and V 5 bases, and 9 bases lay outside the gene matches. In germline, CDR1 is DFQATT, CDR2 SNEGSKA (reference sequence). The CDR3 extends over 14 amino acids. CDR3: CSAPFPGQGKTQYF. The CDR3 DNA follows: TGCAGTGCTCCCTTTCCGGGACAGGGGAAGACCCAGTACTTC.

Worth noting for this clonotype: This could be a read error, since a much larger clone is one nucleotide away. This rearrangement joins TRBV5-5 to TRBJ2-3; 10 bases agree with TRBD2. The germline V gene encodes CDR1 SGHKS and CDR2 YYEKEE (reference sequence). The CDR3 has 15 residues. The CDR3, as DNA: TGTGCCAGCGGCTTTAGCGGGAGGTTCACAGATACGCAGTATTTT. The encoded protein is CASGFSGRFTDTQYF.

The V and J genes are TRBV3-1 and TRBJ2-5; D is possibly TRBD2 (6 bases). Per germline, CDR1 LGHDT and CDR2 YNNKEL (reference sequence). V lost 5 bases and J lost 1, with 17 bases in between. CDR3 size: 16 residues. CDR3 sequence (DNA): TGTGCCAGCAGCTCACAAACCCCGACTAGCCAAGAGACCCAGTACTTC. It is translated as CASSSQTPTSQETQYF.

This clonotype has ten or more counts. The chain couples TRBV4-3 to TRBJ2-1; no definite D call. V was pared by 0 bases and J by 4 bases, with 10 bases between. The CDR3 extends over 15 amino acids. Germline assignment: CDR1 LGHNA and CDR2 YSLEER. This CDR3 reads CASSQDTYSYNEQFF. CDR3 nucleotides: TGCGCCAGCAGCCAAGATACCTACTCTTACAATGAGCAGTTCTTC.

On this clonotype itself: A junction end diverges from the germline sequence, so it may reflect a read error. The chain couples TRBV24-1 to TRBJ2-2; tentative D call: TRBD1 (5 bases). CDR3 length: 15 amino acids. Germline values: CDR1 KGHDR, CDR2 SFDVKD. DNA of the CDR3: TGTACCACCAGTGAATTCAGGGAATTAGGCGGGGAGCTGTTTTTT. This codes for CTTSEFRELGGELFF.

This clonotype occurred a few times. This chain joins TRBV20-1 and TRBJ2-1; D is perhaps TRBD2 (5 bases). Trimming left V 6 bases short and J 3 bases short, with 12 bases between. Germline loops: CDR1 DFQATT, CDR2 SNEGSKA (reference sequence). The CDR3 loop spans 13 amino acids. CDR3 in amino acids: CSARTFNYNEQFF. Written as DNA, the CDR3 is TGCAGTGCGAGGACTTTCAACTACAATGAGCAGTTCTTC.

A few counts support this clonotype. The genes are TRBV27 and TRBJ2-5; 12 bases agree with TRBD2. Germline V gives CDR1 MNHEY, CDR2 SMNVEV (reference sequence). CDR3 length: 17 amino acids. V gave up 2 bases and J gave up 0 bases; unmatched junction bases: 4. This chain's CDR3 is CASSLLTSGRHQETQYF. CDR3 DNA: TGTGCCAGCAGTTTACTCACTAGCGGGAGGCACCAAGAGACCCAGTACTTC.

V and J are TRBV6-5 and TRBJ2-7, with a weak D call TRBD2 (6 bases). The CDR3 length is 17 residues. Trimming shortened V by 4 bases and J by 2 bases, and 21 bases separated the two germline ends. Per germline, CDR1 MNHEY and CDR2 SVGAGI. DNA of the CDR3: TGTGCCAGCAGTTTACCCCCGGGGCAGGGAGGCCCCTACGAGCAGTACTTC. As protein: CASSLPPGQGGPYEQYF.

This clonotype was seen ten or more times. V gene TRBV7-6 combines with J gene TRBJ1-1, with D unresolved. V was shortened by 5 bases and J by 6 bases, with 16 bases between the two germline ends. CDR1 is SGHVS and CDR2 is FNYEAQ in the germline V gene. The CDR3 runs 14 residues. In DNA, the CDR3 is TGTGCCAGCAGCGCCCCAGTTGGCATGCCTGAAGCTTTCTTT. It encodes CASSAPVGMPEAFF.

This clonotype was detected a few times. The J gene is TRBJ2-7, the V gene TRBV7-6; possibly TRBD2 for D (6 bases). Per germline, CDR1 SGHVS and CDR2 FNYEAQ. The CDR3 has 13 residues. The germline V and J ends were trimmed by 4 bases and 5 bases, with 12 bases remaining between them. The CDR3 sequence is CASSSGLRDEQYF. The CDR3, as DNA: TGTGCCAGCAGCTCGGGACTGAGGGACGAGCAGTACTTC.

This chain links TRBV12-3 or TRBV12-4 with TRBJ2-1; D perhaps matches TRBD1 (7 bases). With 5 bases removed from V and 0 bases from J, the gap between germline ends came to 14 bases. The CDR3 loop spans 16 amino acids. The CDR3 nucleotides read TGTGCCAGCAGTGGGGGGACAGCCCACTCCTACAATGAGCAGTTCTTC. Amino acids: CASSGGTAHSYNEQFF.

This clonotype was picked up a small number of times. The rearrangement links TRBV24-1 to TRBJ2-1; D tentatively fits TRBD1 or TRBD2 (5 bases each). V was pared by 5 bases and J by 5 bases, with 15 bases between. Per the germline V gene, CDR1 is KGHDR and CDR2 is SFDVKD. CDR3 size: 15 residues. The CDR3 here is CATSAEGRMDNEQFF. As DNA, the CDR3 is TGTGCCACCAGTGCCGAGGGACGGATGGACAATGAGCAGTTCTTC.

CDR3 DNA sequence: TGTGCCAGCAGCGGTTACCTAGCGGGTTCCTACGAGCAGTACTTC. Its protein product is CASSGYLAGSYEQYF. The rearrangement joins TRBV7-8 to TRBJ2-7, with 8 nucleotides matching TRBD2. Germline V gene sequence: CDR1 SGHVS, CDR2 FQNEAQ. This CDR3 comprises 15 residues. The V gene end was trimmed by 5 bases and the J gene end by 1 base; junction bases not matched to a gene: 7.

The DNA of the CDR3 is TGTGCCAGCAGCTTATGGGCGGACCAAGAGACCCAGTACTTC. Translating it yields CASSLWADQETQYF. V is TRBV7-9 and J is TRBJ2-5; D is uncertain. The CDR3 runs to 14 residues. The V and J ends lost 2 bases and 0 bases respectively, with 7 bases between them. Germline CDR1 is SEHNR and CDR2 is FQNEAQ (reference sequence).

A few counts support this clonotype. The chain has TRBV5-1 and TRBJ1-6; maybe TRBD1 (6 bases). Trimming shortened V by 2 bases and J by 10 bases, and 16 bases separated the two germline ends. Germline CDR1 and CDR2: SGHRS and YFSETQ. CDR3 length: 15 residues. For the CDR3, the DNA is TGCGCCAGCAGCTTAGGGGGACGGTCTTACTCACCCCTCCACTTT. This codes for CASSLGGRSYSPLHF. Full variable domain (outside the CDR3, taken from reference TRBV5-1 and TRBJ1-6): KAGVTQTPRYLIKTRGQQVTLSCSPISGHRSVSWYQQTPGQGLQFLFEYFSETQRNKGNFPGRFSGRQFSNSRSEMNVSTLELGDSALYLCASSLGGRSYSPLHFGNGTRLTVT.

This clonotype was seen a handful of times. This sequence joins TRBV4-1 and TRBJ1-5, with D maybe TRBD1 (5 bases). CDR3 length: 16 amino acids. V shed 0 bases and J shed 1 base, with 10 bases lying between them. Germline CDR1 reads MGHRA; CDR2 reads YSYEKL. The CDR3 DNA reads as TGCGCCAGCAGCCAAGAGGGAAGGGGCAGCAATCAGCCCCAGCATTTT. Protein: CASSQEGRGSNQPQHF.

This clonotype was counted a few times. J is TRBJ2-1 and V is TRBV4-2; D gene ambiguous. The germline V and J ends were trimmed by 1 base and 0 bases, with 10 bases remaining between them. CDR3 size: 16 residues. The V gene's germline CDR1 is LGHNA and CDR2 YNFKEQ. The CDR3 region is CASSQVGGSSYNEQFF. DNA for the CDR3: TGTGCCAGCAGCCAAGTAGGCGGAAGCTCCTACAATGAGCAGTTCTTC.

This clonotype was observed at least ten times. V and J are TRBV7-3 and TRBJ2-3; perhaps TRBD1 as D (8 bases). CDR1 is SGHTA, CDR2 FQGTGA, per germline. The length of the CDR3 is 16 residues. The germline V and J ends were trimmed by 5 bases and 4 bases, with 19 bases remaining between them. The CDR3 protein is CASSTATGEGPDTQYF. In DNA, the CDR3 is TGTGCCAGCAGCACCGCGACAGGGGAGGGCCCAGATACGCAGTATTTT. Drawing the rest from reference TRBV7-3 and TRBJ2-3, the complete variable domain is GAGVSQTPSNKVTEKGKYVELRCDPISGHTALYWYRQSLGQGPEFLIYFQGTGAADDSGLPNDRFFAVRPEGSVSTLKIQRTERGDSAVYLCASSTATGEGPDTQYFGPGTRLTVL.

A note on this clonotype: A much larger clone lies a single base off, so this may be a read error. The rearrangement uses TRBV20-1 and TRBJ2-3; a possible D gene is TRBD1 (6 bases). Near its end, the DNA agrees better with TRBJ1-5, so the J call may be wrong. CDR1 DFQATT and CDR2 SNEGSKA come from the germline V gene (reference sequence). The CDR3 consists of 16 residues. CDR3 nucleotides: TGCAGTGCTAGAGAGGGGGGCCGCTCTAGCACAGATACGCAGCATTTT. Protein product: CSAREGGRSSTDTQHF.

The chain is built from TRBV27 and TRBJ1-4; D gene uncertain. The CDR3 runs to 13 residues. V lost 4 bases to trimming and J lost 8 bases, with 11 bases between them. Germline values: CDR1 MNHEY, CDR2 SMNVEV (reference sequence). The CDR3 loop is CASSYTSGEKLFF. The CDR3 region has the DNA TGTGCCAGCAGTTACACCAGCGGCGAAAAACTGTTTTTT. Supplemented by reference TRBV27 and TRBJ1-4, the full variable domain reads EAQVTQNPRYLITVTGKKLTVTCSQNMNHEYMSWYRQDPGLGLRQIYYSMNVEVTDKGDVPEGYKVSRKEKRNFPLILESPSPNQTSLYFCASSYTSGEKLFFGSGTQLSVL.

The chain combines TRBV6-2 or TRBV6-3 with TRBJ2-2; 9 nucleotides match TRBD1. Trimming at V came to 6 bases and at J to 0 bases, leaving 11 bases not matched to a gene. This CDR3 is 18 amino acids long. Germline CDR1 reads MNHEY; CDR2 reads SVGEGT. The CDR3 DNA sequence: TGTGCCAGCAGCCACCTTCAGGGACAGGGAACGAACACCGGGGAGCTGTTTTTT. It encodes CASSHLQGQGTNTGELFF.

This chain connects TRBV7-3 to TRBJ2-7, with TRBD1 identical over 7 bases. The V segment lost 0 bases and the J segment 0 bases; nucleotides outside the gene matches: 2. Germline-derived CDR1 and CDR2 are SGHTA and FQGTGA. The CDR3 is made up of 15 amino acids. The CDR3 loop is CASSLTGGGSYEQYF. CDR3 sequence (DNA): TGTGCCAGCAGCTTAACAGGGGGCGGCTCCTACGAGCAGTACTTC.

Only one count was recorded for this clonotype. One junction end disagrees with the germline gene, perhaps due to a read error. The gene calls are TRBV28 and TRBJ2-3, with 7 bases identical to TRBD1. The CDR3 is 15 residues long. Germline CDR1 reads MDHEN; CDR2 reads SYDVKM. The CDR3 spells CASSPPGQRIDAQYF. CDR3 nucleotide sequence: TGTGCCAGCAGTCCACCGGGACAGAGGATAGATGCGCAGTATTTT.

By sample share, this clonotype is medium-sized. This chain joins TRBV27 and TRBJ2-7, with 15 positions matching TRBD2. Germline-derived CDR1 and CDR2 are MNHEY and SMNVEV (reference sequence). The CDR3 consists of 15 residues. V dropped 10 bases and J dropped 4; count of bases not matched to a gene: 8. CDR3 in DNA: TGTGCCACCAAAGGAGGACTAGCGGGAGGGTACGAGCAGTACTTC. Translating it yields CATKGGLAGGYEQYF.

This clonotype was observed at least ten times. This chain joins TRBV27 and TRBJ2-1; 10 positions match TRBD2. Germline V lookup: CDR1 MNHEY, CDR2 SMNVEV (reference sequence). The CDR3 runs 17 residues. After removal of 8 bases from V and 0 bases from J, the junction contained 10 bases not matched to a gene. The CDR3 region has the DNA TGTGCCAGCGCCACCGGACTAGCGGCCAGCTCCTACAATGAGCAGTTCTTC. As protein: CASATGLAASSYNEQFF.

The sample holds many counts of this clonotype. The chain is built from TRBV27 and TRBJ2-1, with 8 nucleotides matching TRBD1. The germline gives CDR1 MNHEY, CDR2 SMNVEV (reference sequence). This CDR3 region has 15 residues. V was clipped by 6 bases and J by 1 base; unmatched bases: 5. The CDR3 sequence is CASSLRTGSYNEQFF. The CDR3 DNA sequence: TGTGCCAGCAGCCTACGGACAGGGTCCTACAATGAGCAGTTCTTC.

This clonotype was detected ten times or more. The rearrangement links TRBV4-1 to TRBJ2-1, with D unresolved. Trimming took 5 bases from V and 6 from J, leaving 17 bases between them. This CDR3 is 15 amino acids long. CDR1 is MGHRA and CDR2 is YSYEKL in the germline V gene. CDR3 sequence reads: CASSYLEAERNEQFF. CDR3 in DNA: TGCGCCAGCAGCTACCTTGAGGCGGAGCGCAATGAGCAGTTCTTC.

The J gene is TRBJ2-3, the V gene TRBV7-9; 11 bases line up with TRBD2. The junction had 1 base not matched to a gene; V was cut back by 5 bases and J by 0 bases. The CDR3 is made up of 15 amino acids. Germline CDR1 SEHNR, CDR2 FQNEAQ (reference sequence). This CDR3 is CASSRTSGSTDTQYF. Here the CDR3 DNA reads TGTGCCAGCAGCCGGACTAGCGGGAGCACAGATACGCAGTATTTT. Together with reference TRBV7-9 and TRBJ2-3, the CDR3 gives the full variable domain: DTGVSQNPRHKITKRGQNVTFRCDPISEHNRLYWYRQTLGQGPEFLTYFQNEAQLEKSRLLSDRFSAERPKGSFSTLEIQRTEQGDSAMYLCASSRTSGSTDTQYFGPGTRLTVL.